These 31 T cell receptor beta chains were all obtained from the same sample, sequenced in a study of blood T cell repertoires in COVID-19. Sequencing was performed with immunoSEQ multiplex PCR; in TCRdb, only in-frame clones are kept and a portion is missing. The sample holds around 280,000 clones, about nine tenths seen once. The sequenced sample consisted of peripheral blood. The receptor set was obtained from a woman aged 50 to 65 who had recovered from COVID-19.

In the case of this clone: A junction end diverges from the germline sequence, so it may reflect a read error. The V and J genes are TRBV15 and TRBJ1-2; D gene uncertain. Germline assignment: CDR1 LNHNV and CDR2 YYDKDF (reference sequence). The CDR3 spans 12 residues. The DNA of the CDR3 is TGTGCCACCAGCAGACGGGATTCCCAACCCTCCTTC. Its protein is CATSRRDSQPSF.

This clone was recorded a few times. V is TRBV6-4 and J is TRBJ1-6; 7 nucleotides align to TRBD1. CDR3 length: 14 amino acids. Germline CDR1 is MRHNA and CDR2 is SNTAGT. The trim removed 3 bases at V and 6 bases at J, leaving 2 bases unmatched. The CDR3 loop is CASSEQGSNSPLHF. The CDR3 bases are TGTGCCAGCAGTGAACAGGGGAGTAATTCACCCCTCCACTTT.

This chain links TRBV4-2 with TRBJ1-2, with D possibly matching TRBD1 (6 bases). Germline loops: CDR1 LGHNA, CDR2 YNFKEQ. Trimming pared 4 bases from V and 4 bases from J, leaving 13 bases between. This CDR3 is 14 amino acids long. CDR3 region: CASSLPTGLYGYTF. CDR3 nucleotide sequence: TGTGCCAGCAGCCTACCGACAGGACTCTATGGCTACACCTTC.

CDR3 in amino acids: CASSRELDINQFF. For the CDR3, the DNA is TGTGCCAGCAGTCGCGAATTGGACATTAACCAGTTCTTC. This sequence joins TRBV6-5 and TRBJ2-1; maybe TRBD1 (5 bases). CDR1 is MNHEY and CDR2 is SVGAGI in the germline V gene. V dropped 5 bases and J dropped 13 bases, with 18 bases sitting between them. The CDR3 is 13 amino acids.

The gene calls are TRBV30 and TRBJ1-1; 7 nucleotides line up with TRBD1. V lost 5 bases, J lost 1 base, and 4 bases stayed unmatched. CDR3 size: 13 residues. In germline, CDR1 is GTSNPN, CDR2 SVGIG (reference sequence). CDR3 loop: CAWGWTGNTEAFF. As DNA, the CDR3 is TGTGCCTGGGGCTGGACAGGGAACACTGAAGCTTTCTTT.

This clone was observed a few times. The CDR3 DNA sequence: TGTGCCAGCAGCACACAGGGGTACGAGCAGTACTTC. Translation gives CASSTQGYEQYF. The chain employs TRBV5-6 and TRBJ2-7; 7 nucleotides align to TRBD1. CDR1 and CDR2 (germline): SGHDT, YYEEEE. V dropped 4 bases and J dropped 4; count of bases not matched to a gene: 2. The CDR3 is made up of 12 amino acids. Filled out from reference TRBV5-6 and TRBJ2-7, the complete variable domain reads DAGVTQSPTHLIKTRGQQVTLRCSPKSGHDTVSWYQQALGQGPQFIFQYYEEEERQRGNFPDRFSGHQFPNYSSELNVNALLLGDSALYLCASSTQGYEQYFGPGTRLTVT.

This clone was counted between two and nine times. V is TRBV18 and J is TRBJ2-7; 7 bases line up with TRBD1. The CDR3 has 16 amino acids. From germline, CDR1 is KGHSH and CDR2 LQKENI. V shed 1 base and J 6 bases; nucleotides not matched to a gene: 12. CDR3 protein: CASSPRQGSSSLEQYF. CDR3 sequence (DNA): TGTGCCAGCTCACCACGACAGGGATCTTCCTCCCTCGAGCAGTACTTC.

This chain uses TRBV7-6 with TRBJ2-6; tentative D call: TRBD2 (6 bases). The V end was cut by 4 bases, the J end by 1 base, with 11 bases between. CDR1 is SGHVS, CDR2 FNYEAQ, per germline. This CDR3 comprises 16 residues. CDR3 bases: TGTGCCAGCAGCTACCCGGGACTTTCTGGGGCCAACGTCCTGACTTTC. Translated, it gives CASSYPGLSGANVLTF.

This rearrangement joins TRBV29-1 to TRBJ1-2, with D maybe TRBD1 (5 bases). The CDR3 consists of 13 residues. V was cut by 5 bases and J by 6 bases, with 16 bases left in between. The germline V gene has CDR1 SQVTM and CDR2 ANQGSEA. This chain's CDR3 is CSVQGRDYNGYTF. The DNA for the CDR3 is TGCAGCGTTCAGGGAAGGGATTACAATGGCTACACCTTC.

CDR3 nucleotide sequence: TGTGCCAGCAGTGAAGCGGGACTCGATAGGTCCTACGAGCAGTACTTC. Translation: CASSEAGLDRSYEQYF. The rearrangement joins TRBV2 to TRBJ2-7, with a possible D match to TRBD2 (6 bases). The V and J ends lost 0 bases and 1 base respectively, with 13 bases between them. This CDR3 has 16 amino acids. The germline V gene has CDR1 SNHLY and CDR2 FYNNEI.

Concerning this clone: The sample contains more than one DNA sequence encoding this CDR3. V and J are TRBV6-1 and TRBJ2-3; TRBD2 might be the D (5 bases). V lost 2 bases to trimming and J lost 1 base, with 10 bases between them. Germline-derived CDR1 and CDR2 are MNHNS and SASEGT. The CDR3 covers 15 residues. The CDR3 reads CASSERGSGTDTQYF. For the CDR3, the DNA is TGTGCCAGCAGTGAACGGGGTAGCGGCACAGATACGCAGTATTTT.

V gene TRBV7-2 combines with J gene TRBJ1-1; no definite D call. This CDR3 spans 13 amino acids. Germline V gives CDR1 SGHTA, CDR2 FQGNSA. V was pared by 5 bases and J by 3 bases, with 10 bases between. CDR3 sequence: CASSVRRDTEAFF. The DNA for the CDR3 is TGTGCCAGCAGCGTCCGACGGGACACTGAAGCTTTCTTT.

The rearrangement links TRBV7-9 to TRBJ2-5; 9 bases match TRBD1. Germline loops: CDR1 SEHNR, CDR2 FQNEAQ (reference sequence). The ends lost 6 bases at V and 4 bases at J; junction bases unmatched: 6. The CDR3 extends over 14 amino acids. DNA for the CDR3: TGTGCCAGCAGTTCCGGGACAGGGAGAGAGACCCAGTACTTC. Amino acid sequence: CASSSGTGRETQYF.

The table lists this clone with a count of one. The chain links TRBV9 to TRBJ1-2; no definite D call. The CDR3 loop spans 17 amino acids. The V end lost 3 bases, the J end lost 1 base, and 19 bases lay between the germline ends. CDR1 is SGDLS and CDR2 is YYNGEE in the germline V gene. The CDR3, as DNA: TGTGCCAGCAGCGCTCTTACATCGCCTCTTATTAACTATGGCTACACCTTC. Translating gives CASSALTSPLINYGYTF.

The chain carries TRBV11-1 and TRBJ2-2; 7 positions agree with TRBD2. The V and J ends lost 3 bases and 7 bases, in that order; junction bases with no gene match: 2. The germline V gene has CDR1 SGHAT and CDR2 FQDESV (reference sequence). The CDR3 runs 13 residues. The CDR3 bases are TGTGCCAGCAGCTTCCTAGCGGTCGGGGAGCTGTTTTTT. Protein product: CASSFLAVGELFF.

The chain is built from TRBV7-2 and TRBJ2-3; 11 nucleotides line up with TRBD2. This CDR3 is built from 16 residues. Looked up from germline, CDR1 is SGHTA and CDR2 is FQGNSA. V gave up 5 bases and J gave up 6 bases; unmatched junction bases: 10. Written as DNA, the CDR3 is TGTGCCAGCAGCCAGAGTATAGCGGGGGGGCTTGATACGCAGTATTTT. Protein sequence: CASSQSIAGGLDTQYF.

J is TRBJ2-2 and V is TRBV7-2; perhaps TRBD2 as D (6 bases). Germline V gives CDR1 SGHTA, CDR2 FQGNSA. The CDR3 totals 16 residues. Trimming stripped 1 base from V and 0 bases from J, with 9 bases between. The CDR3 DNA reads TGTGCCAGCAGCTTAGTAGCGGCTACGAACACCGGGGAGCTGTTTTTT. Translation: CASSLVAATNTGELFF.

The CDR3 coding sequence is TGTGCCAGCACAACCGACAGGGGGCCCAATCAGCCCCAGCATTTT. It is translated as CASTTDRGPNQPQHF. The chain joins TRBV2 to TRBJ1-5; 10 bases fit TRBD1. The CDR3 is 15 amino acids. The germline V gene encodes CDR1 SNHLY and CDR2 FYNNEI. The V segment lost 7 bases and the J segment 3 bases; nucleotides outside the gene matches: 6.

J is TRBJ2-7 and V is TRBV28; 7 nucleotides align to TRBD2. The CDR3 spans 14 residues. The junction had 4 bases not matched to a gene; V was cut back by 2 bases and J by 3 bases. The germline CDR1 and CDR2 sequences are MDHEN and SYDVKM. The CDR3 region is CASSLGGEGYEQYF. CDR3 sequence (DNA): TGTGCCAGCAGTTTAGGAGGGGAGGGCTACGAGCAGTACTTC.

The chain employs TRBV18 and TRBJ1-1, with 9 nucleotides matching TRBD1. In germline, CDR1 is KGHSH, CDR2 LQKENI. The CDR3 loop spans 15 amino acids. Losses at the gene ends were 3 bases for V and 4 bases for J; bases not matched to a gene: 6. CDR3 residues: CASSPLQGAGTEAFF. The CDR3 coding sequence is TGTGCCAGCTCACCGTTACAGGGGGCAGGCACTGAAGCTTTCTTT. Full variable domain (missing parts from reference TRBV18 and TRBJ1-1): NAGVMQNPRHLVRRRGQEARLRCSPMKGHSHVYWYRQLPEEGLKFMVYLQKENIIDESGMPKERFSAEFPKEGPSILRIQQVVRGDSAAYFCASSPLQGAGTEAFFGQGTRLTVV.

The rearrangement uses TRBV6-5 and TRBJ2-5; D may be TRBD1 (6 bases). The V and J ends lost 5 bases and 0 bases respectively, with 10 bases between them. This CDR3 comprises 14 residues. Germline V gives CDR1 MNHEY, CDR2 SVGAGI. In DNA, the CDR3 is TGTGCCAGCAGTCCCACAGGGTACCAAGAGACCCAGTACTTC. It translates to CASSPTGYQETQYF.

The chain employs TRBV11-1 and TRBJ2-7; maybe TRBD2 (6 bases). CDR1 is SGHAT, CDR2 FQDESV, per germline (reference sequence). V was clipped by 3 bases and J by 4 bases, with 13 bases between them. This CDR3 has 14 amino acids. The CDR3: CASSFGTPGYEQYF. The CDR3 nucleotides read TGTGCCAGCAGCTTTGGGACTCCGGGTTACGAGCAGTACTTC.

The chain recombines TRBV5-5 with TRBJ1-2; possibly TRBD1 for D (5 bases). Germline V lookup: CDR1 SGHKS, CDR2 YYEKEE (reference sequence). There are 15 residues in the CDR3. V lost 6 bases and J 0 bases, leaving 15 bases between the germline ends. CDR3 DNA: TGTGCCAGCACCCCCCCAGGGTTAGCTAACTATGGCTACACCTTC. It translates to CASTPPGLANYGYTF.

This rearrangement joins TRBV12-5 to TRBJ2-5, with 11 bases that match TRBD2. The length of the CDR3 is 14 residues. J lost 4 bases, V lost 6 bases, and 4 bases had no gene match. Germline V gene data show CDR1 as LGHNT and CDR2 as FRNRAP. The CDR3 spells CASGPGLAGETQYF. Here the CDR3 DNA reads TGTGCTAGTGGCCCCGGACTAGCGGGAGAGACCCAGTACTTC.

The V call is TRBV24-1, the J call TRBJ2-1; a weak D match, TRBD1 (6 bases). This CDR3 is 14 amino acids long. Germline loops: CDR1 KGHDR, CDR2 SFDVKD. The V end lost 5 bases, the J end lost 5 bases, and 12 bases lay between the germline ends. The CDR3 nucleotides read TGTGCCACCAGTGCCCCGACAGGAGACAATGAGCAGTTCTTC. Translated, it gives CATSAPTGDNEQFF.

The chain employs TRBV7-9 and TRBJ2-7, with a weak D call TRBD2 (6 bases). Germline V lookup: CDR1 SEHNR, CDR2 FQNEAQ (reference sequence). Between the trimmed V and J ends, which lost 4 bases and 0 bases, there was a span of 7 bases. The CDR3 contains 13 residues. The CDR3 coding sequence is TGTGCCAGCAGCTCGGGACTCTCCTACGAGCAGTACTTC. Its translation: CASSSGLSYEQYF.

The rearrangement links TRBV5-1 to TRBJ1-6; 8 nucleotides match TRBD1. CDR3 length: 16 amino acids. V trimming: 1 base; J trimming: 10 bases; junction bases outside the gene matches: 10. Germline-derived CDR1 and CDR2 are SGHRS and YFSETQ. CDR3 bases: TGCGCCAGCAGCTTGTTATCGGGACAGGCTTCCTCACCCCTCCACTTT. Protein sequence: CASSLLSGQASSPLHF.

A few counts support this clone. CDR3 sequence (DNA): TGTGCCAGCAACGGGGGGGGCGGAAATGAAAAACTGTTTTTT. The encoded protein is CASNGGGGNEKLFF. The V call is TRBV6-5, the J call TRBJ1-4, with D perhaps TRBD1 (6 bases). Trimming shortened V by 7 bases and J by 5 bases, and 14 bases separated the two germline ends. Germline lookup yields CDR1 MNHEY and CDR2 SVGAGI. The length of the CDR3 is 14 residues.

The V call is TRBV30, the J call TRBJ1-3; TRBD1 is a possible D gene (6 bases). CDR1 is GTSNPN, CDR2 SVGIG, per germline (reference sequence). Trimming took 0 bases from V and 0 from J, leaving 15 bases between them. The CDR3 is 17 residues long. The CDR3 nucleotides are TGTGCCTGGAGTGTGGGGGCCTCGATAAACTCTGGAAACACCATATATTTT. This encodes CAWSVGASINSGNTIYF.

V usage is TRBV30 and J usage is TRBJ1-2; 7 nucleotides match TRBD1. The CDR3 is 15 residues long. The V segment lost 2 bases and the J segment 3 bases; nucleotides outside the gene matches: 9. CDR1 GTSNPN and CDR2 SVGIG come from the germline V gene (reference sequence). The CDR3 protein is CAWSLMAQGYYGYTF. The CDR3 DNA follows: TGTGCCTGGAGTCTCATGGCACAGGGGTACTATGGCTACACCTTC. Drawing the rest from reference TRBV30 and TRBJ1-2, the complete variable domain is SQTIHQWPATLVQPVGSPLSLECTVEGTSNPNLYWYRQAAGRGLQLLFYSVGIGQISSEVPQNLSASRPQDRQFILSSKKLLLSDSGFYLCAWSLMAQGYYGYTFGSGTRLTVV.

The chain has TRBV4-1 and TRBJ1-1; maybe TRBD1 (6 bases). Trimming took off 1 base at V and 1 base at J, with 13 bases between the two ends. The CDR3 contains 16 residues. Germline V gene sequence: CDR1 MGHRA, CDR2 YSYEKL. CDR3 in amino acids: CASSQGVLTGNTEAFF. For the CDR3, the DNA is TGCGCCAGCAGCCAAGGGGTATTGACAGGGAACACTGAAGCTTTCTTT.